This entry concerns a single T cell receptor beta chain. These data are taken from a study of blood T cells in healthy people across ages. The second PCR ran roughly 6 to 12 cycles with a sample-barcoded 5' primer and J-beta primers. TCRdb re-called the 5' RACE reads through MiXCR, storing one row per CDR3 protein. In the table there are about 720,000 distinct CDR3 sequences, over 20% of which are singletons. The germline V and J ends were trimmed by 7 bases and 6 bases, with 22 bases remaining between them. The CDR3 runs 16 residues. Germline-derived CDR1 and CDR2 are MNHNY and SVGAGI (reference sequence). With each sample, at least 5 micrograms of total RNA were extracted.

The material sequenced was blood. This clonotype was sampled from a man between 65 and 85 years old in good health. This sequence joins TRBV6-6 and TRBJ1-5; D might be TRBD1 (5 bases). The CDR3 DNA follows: TGTGCCAGCACAGACACCGCAGGGTTTGTCGGTCAGCCCCAGCATTTT. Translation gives CASTDTAGFVGQPQHF.